These T cell receptor beta chains were read from a single sample in a study of blood T cell repertoires in COVID-19. Here immunoSEQ multiplex PCR was the method, and the copy in TCRdb shows in-frame clones only, minus some. The sample includes 110,000 or so clones, more than 80% seen only once; the top ten take approximately 4.3%. The sequenced material came from peripheral blood. These receptors were taken from a woman aged 50 to 60 with acute or convalescent COVID-19. CDR3s include the opening cysteine and the closing phenylalanine or tryptophan. D genes are given only for firm matches. Where a row states a size, it is once, few, many or the class of an expanded clone; other rows omit it.

clone_size | cdr3_length | d_call | j_call | v_call | cdr3_aa | cdr3_nt
NA | 14 | NA | TRBJ1-5 | TRBV10-3 | CAISESGGGQPQHF | TGTGCCATCAGTGAGTCAGGGGGGGGTCAGCCCCAGCATTTT
NA | 15 | NA | TRBJ1-3 | TRBV3-1/TRBV3-2 | CASSPLRGKGNTIYF | TGTGCCAGCAGCCCCCTCAGGGGAAAGGGTAACACCATATATTTT
NA | 14 | NA | TRBJ1-4 | TRBV28 | CASSSGTTNEKLFF | TGTGCCAGCAGTTCAGGGACAACTAATGAAAAACTGTTTTTT
NA | 13 | TRBD1 | TRBJ2-7 | TRBV7-2 | CASSFDRGGEQYF | TGTGCCAGCAGCTTCGACAGGGGTGGCGAGCAGTACTTC
once | 16 | TRBD2 | TRBJ2-3 | TRBV15 | CATSREGAGGADTQYF | TGTGCCACCAGCAGAGAAGGGGCGGGGGGTGCAGATACGCAGTATTTT
NA | 17 | NA | TRBJ1-2 | TRBV4-1 | CASSQVLLGVGIYGYTF | TGCGCCAGCAGCCAAGTTTTATTAGGGGTTGGGATCTATGGCTACACCTTC
NA | 15 | TRBD1 | TRBJ1-2 | TRBV3-1/TRBV3-2 | CASSQGDRAGYGYTF | TGTGCCAGCAGCCAAGGGGACAGGGCCGGCTATGGCTACACCTTC
NA | 13 | NA | TRBJ1-2 | TRBV5-4 | CASSPDRNYGYTF | TGTGCCAGCAGCCCCGACAGGAACTATGGCTACACCTTC
NA | 12 | TRBD1 | TRBJ2-1 | TRBV29-1 | CSATTGGWEQFF | TGCAGCGCTACAACAGGGGGCTGGGAGCAGTTCTTC
NA | 14 | NA | TRBJ1-6 | TRBV27 | CASSLYAVNSPLHF | TGTGCCAGCAGTTTATATGCAGTTAATTCACCCCTCCACTTT
few | 14 | TRBD1 | TRBJ1-1 | TRBV6-5 | CASSSPGQGGKTFF | TGTGCCAGCAGTTCCCCCGGACAGGGGGGAAAAACTTTCTTT
NA | 14 | NA | TRBJ2-3 | TRBV6-5 | CASRLGVGADTQYF | TGTGCCAGCCGCCTAGGGGTTGGGGCAGATACGCAGTATTTT
NA | 11 | NA | TRBJ1-2 | TRBV2 | CASSGERGYTF | TGTGCCAGTTCAGGGGAGAGGGGCTACACCTTC
NA | 15 | NA | TRBJ2-5 | TRBV15 | CATSRDRSTKETQYF | TGTGCCACCAGCAGAGATCGGAGTACAAAAGAGACCCAGTACTTC
once | 16 | TRBD2 | TRBJ2-3 | TRBV5-5 | CASRTGGLAGTDTQYF | TGTGCCAGCAGAACGGGGGGACTAGCGGGCACAGATACGCAGTATTTT
NA | 11 | NA | TRBJ2-7 | TRBV6-4 | CASGASYEQYF | TGTGCCAGCGGTGCTTCCTACGAGCAGTACTTC
NA | 17 | NA | TRBJ2-3 | TRBV25-1 | CASSATLTGLGTDTQYF | TGTGCCAGCAGTGCCACACTAACAGGGTTGGGGACAGATACGCAGTATTTT
NA | 17 | NA | TRBJ2-4 | TRBV21-1 | CASSKGRTEYSKNIQYF | TGTGCCAGCAGCAAAGGGCGGACAGAGTACTCCAAAAACATTCAGTACTTC
NA | 13 | NA | TRBJ1-5 | TRBV19 | CASSIEGNQPQHF | TGTGCCAGTAGTATCGAGGGCAATCAGCCCCAGCATTTT
NA | 15 | NA | TRBJ1-2 | TRBV25-1 | CASSPGDALNYGYTF | TGTGCCAGCTCCCCGGGGGACGCTTTGAACTATGGCTACACCTTC
once | 15 | NA | TRBJ2-3 | TRBV10-3 | CAISFGSGTTDTQYF | TGTGCCATCAGCTTCGGGAGCGGCACCACAGATACGCAGTATTTT
NA | 11 | NA | TRBJ1-1 | TRBV30 | CAWILYTEAFF | TGTGCCTGGATCTTATACACTGAAGCTTTCTTT
NA | 15 | NA | TRBJ1-1 | TRBV7-9 | CASSLDRIKGTEAFF | TGTGCCAGCAGCTTGGACAGAATAAAGGGAACTGAAGCTTTCTTT
NA | 14 | NA | TRBJ1-5 | TRBV4-1 | CASSSDRLGRPQHF | TGCGCCAGCAGCTCCGACCGACTGGGTCGGCCCCAGCATTTT
NA | 15 | NA | TRBJ1-1 | TRBV6-5 | CASSKLTGKNTEAFF | TGTGCCAGCAGCAAGTTGACAGGCAAAAACACTGAAGCTTTCTTT
NA | 15 | TRBD2 | TRBJ2-7 | TRBV7-9 | CASIAWTSEKTEQYF | TGTGCCAGCATCGCCTGGACTAGCGAGAAAACTGAGCAGTACTTC
NA | 11 | NA | TRBJ2-1 | TRBV3-1/TRBV3-2 | CASSQGDSQFF | TGTGCCAGCAGCCAAGGCGACTCTCAGTTCTTC
NA | 11 | NA | TRBJ1-1 | TRBV29-1 | CSVGGITEAFF | TGCAGCGTTGGAGGGATCACTGAAGCTTTCTTT
once | 16 | TRBD2 | TRBJ2-5 | TRBV24-1 | CATSKGTSGREETQYF | TGTGCCACCAGCAAAGGGACTAGCGGGAGGGAAGAGACCCAGTACTTC
NA | 13 | TRBD1 | TRBJ1-1 | TRBV25-1 | CASSRQGRTEAFF | TGTGCCAGCAGTAGACAGGGGCGAACTGAAGCTTTCTTT
NA | 11 | NA | TRBJ1-6 | TRBV6-2/TRBV6-3 | CASSYGETLHF | TGTGCCAGCAGTTACGGAGAGACCCTCCACTTT
NA | 12 | NA | TRBJ2-3 | TRBV18 | CASSPSGVAQYF | TGTGCCAGCTCACCATCAGGGGTTGCGCAGTATTTT
NA | 19 | NA | TRBJ2-1 | TRBV7-9 | CASSSRTEWTYGSYNEQFF | TGTGCCAGCAGCTCGAGGACAGAATGGACATATGGCTCCTACAATGAGCAGTTCTTC
NA | 14 | NA | TRBJ2-6 | TRBV9 | CASSRDSGANVLTF | TGTGCCAGCTCCCGGGACTCTGGGGCCAACGTCCTGACTTTC
NA | 15 | NA | TRBJ1-2 | TRBV4-1 | CASSLQIDTNYGYTF | TGCGCCAGCAGCCTTCAGATCGATACTAACTATGGCTACACCTTC
NA | 16 | NA | TRBJ1-5 | TRBV19 | CASTRVGGTSNQPQHF | TGTGCCAGTACTAGGGTAGGGGGTACGAGCAATCAGCCCCAGCATTTT
NA | 14 | TRBD1 | TRBJ1-4 | TRBV27 | CASRLAGGPGKLFF | TGTGCCAGCAGGCTGGCAGGGGGCCCGGGAAAACTGTTTTTT
once | 14 | TRBD1 | TRBJ1-1 | TRBV2 | CASSGQGYSTEAFF | TGTGCCAGCAGTGGACAGGGGTATAGCACTGAAGCTTTCTTT
NA | 14 | NA | TRBJ1-3 | TRBV4-3 | CASSQVRGGNTIYF | TGCGCCAGCAGCCAAGTCCGGGGGGGAAACACCATATATTTT
NA | 15 | NA | TRBJ1-6 | TRBV18 | CASSAGRGDNSPLHF | TGTGCCAGCTCCGCTGGCAGGGGCGATAATTCACCCCTCCACTTT
NA | 15 | TRBD1 | TRBJ2-7 | TRBV7-9 | CASSPSFGQASEQYF | TGTGCCAGCAGCCCTTCTTTCGGACAGGCGAGCGAGCAGTACTTC
NA | 16 | TRBD1 | TRBJ1-4 | TRBV30 | CAWSGQGGASNEKLFF | TGTGCCTGGAGTGGACAGGGAGGAGCGTCTAATGAAAAACTGTTTTTT
NA | 15 | TRBD1 | TRBJ1-6 | TRBV5-1 | CASSLEQGARAPLHF | TGCGCCAGCAGCTTGGAACAGGGGGCGCGGGCACCCCTCCACTTT
once | 13 | NA | TRBJ2-7 | TRBV27 | CASSLGLLYEQYF | TGTGCCAGCAGTTTAGGACTACTCTACGAGCAGTACTTC
NA | 17 | TRBD1 | TRBJ1-3 | TRBV11-2 | CASSLVGTARSGNTIYF | TGTGCCAGCAGCTTAGTTGGGACAGCCCGCTCTGGAAACACCATATATTTT
NA | 15 | TRBD1 | TRBJ1-4 | TRBV24-1 | CATSQSGTGFEKLFF | TGTGCCACCAGTCAATCCGGGACAGGGTTCGAAAAACTGTTTTTT
NA | 14 | NA | TRBJ1-1 | TRBV19 | CASTKGLANTEAFF | TGTGCCAGTACGAAGGGGCTCGCGAACACTGAAGCTTTCTTT
NA | 15 | TRBD1 | TRBJ1-6 | TRBV2 | CASSELTGDNSPLHF | TGTGCCAGCAGTGAACTCACAGGGGATAATTCACCCCTCCACTTT
once | 15 | NA | TRBJ1-2 | TRBV15 | CATSRDEGGARGYTF | TGTGCCACCAGCAGAGATGAAGGGGGGGCGCGCGGCTACACCTTC
few | 13 | NA | TRBJ1-5 | TRBV15 | CATSRDLNQPQHF | TGTGCCACCAGCAGAGATCTTAATCAGCCCCAGCATTTT
NA | 13 | NA | TRBJ1-5 | TRBV12-5 | CASAIGGGQPQHF | TGTGCTAGTGCCATAGGGGGGGGGCAGCCCCAGCATTTT